This is a list of T cell receptor beta chains from one sample in a study of shared clonotypes between healthy human individuals. Clones were read by immunoSEQ multiplex PCR, and TCRdb kept only the in-frame ones, dropping some. The table lists 550,000 to 600,000 clones, roughly 98% of them singletons. The sequencing input was naive CD8+ T cells sorted from blood. These receptors were obtained from a man aged 25-40 years in good health. CDR3s include the opening cysteine and the closing phenylalanine or tryptophan. The D gene is left open where the match is weak. Clone size is shown for a subset of rows, as once, few, many or a class of expanded clone.

size | J | D | V | DNA | CDR3
few | TRBJ2-5 | TRBD1 | TRBV25-1 | TGTGCCAGCAGTGAATTCACAGGGGCTATCGGTGCCCAGTACTTC | CASSEFTGAIGAQYF
. | TRBJ2-1 | . | TRBV28 | TGTGCCAGCAGTCCCCACAGGACCTCTAATGAGCAGTTCTTC | CASSPHRTSNEQFF
. | TRBJ2-7 | . | TRBV2 | TGTGCCAGCAGTGAAGGGCAGGGGACCCACTACGAGCAGTACTTC | CASSEGQGTHYEQYF
. | TRBJ1-4 | . | TRBV15 | TGTGCCACCAGCAGAGATGTCCTTCAATCTAGGGAAAAACTGTTTTTT | CATSRDVLQSREKLFF
. | TRBJ2-7 | . | TRBV5-6 | TGTGCCAGCAGCTTGCTTACCACCTACGAGCAGTACTTC | CASSLLTTYEQYF
. | TRBJ2-3 | . | TRBV27 | TGTGCCAGCAGTTTCCTTGGCCGGAGCACAGATACGCAGTATTTT | CASSFLGRSTDTQYF
. | TRBJ2-5 | . | TRBV5-6 | TGTGCCAGCAGCTTGGGTGCCCTGGGCGGGGGCCACCAAGAGACCCAGTACTTC | CASSLGALGGGHQETQYF
. | TRBJ1-4 | TRBD1 | TRBV10-2 | TGCGCCAGCAGTCACGGGACAGGGGTTGAAAAACTGTTTTTT | CASSHGTGVEKLFF
. | TRBJ1-3 | . | TRBV19 | TGTGCCAGTGCCCTGGACACCTCCTCTGGAAACACCATATATTTT | CASALDTSSGNTIYF
. | TRBJ2-7 | TRBD1 | TRBV5-4 | TGTGCCAGCAGCGGACAGGGGGCGGAACTGGGGGAGCAGTACTTC | CASSGQGAELGEQYF
. | TRBJ2-3 | TRBD2 | TRBV7-9 | TGTGCCAGCAGCTTAGTCGGGGGGACTAGCACAGATACGCAGTATTTT | CASSLVGGTSTDTQYF
. | TRBJ2-5 | TRBD1 | TRBV7-9 | TGTGCCAGCAGCCAGGGACAGTCCGAGGAGACCCAGTACTTC | CASSQGQSEETQYF
. | TRBJ2-1 | . | TRBV11-2 | TGTGCCAGCAGCTTAGGGCTGGGGGTGGATGAGCAGTTCTTC | CASSLGLGVDEQFF
. | TRBJ2-7 | TRBD1 | TRBV5-6 | TGTGCCAGCAGTGAAGATACAGGGGGCGAAAGCTCCTACGAGCAGTACTTC | CASSEDTGGESSYEQYF
. | TRBJ2-7 | TRBD1 | TRBV15 | TGTGCCACCCGACAGGGGCACTCCTACGAGCAGTACTTC | CATRQGHSYEQYF
. | TRBJ2-7 | TRBD2 | TRBV16 | TGTGCCAGCAGCCACCCTAGCGGGAGGCGATACGAGCAGTACTTC | CASSHPSGRRYEQYF
. | TRBJ1-3 | . | TRBV9 | TGTGCCAGCAGCGTATCGGGAGGAGGGACCATATATTTT | CASSVSGGGTIYF
. | TRBJ2-4 | TRBD1 | TRBV27 | TGTGCCAGCAGTTTAAGGGACAGCAAAAACATTCAGTACTTC | CASSLRDSKNIQYF
. | TRBJ1-4 | . | TRBV25-1 | TGTGCCAGCAGTGATTGGACCGGATCAACTAATGAAAAACTGTTTTTT | CASSDWTGSTNEKLFF
. | TRBJ2-2 | . | TRBV7-9 | TGTGCCAGCAGCACTAATCTGGGGACGAACACCGGGGAGCTGTTTTTT | CASSTNLGTNTGELFF
. | TRBJ2-7 | TRBD2 | TRBV11-2 | TGTGCCAGCAGCAGCGGGACTAGCGGGAAAAAGATGAGTGAGCAGTACTTC | CASSSGTSGKKMSEQYF
. | TRBJ2-1 | . | TRBV4-1 | TGCGCCAGCAGCCCTAGGGGAAGGGACAATGAGCAGTTCTTC | CASSPRGRDNEQFF
. | TRBJ2-5 | . | TRBV7-9 | TGTGCCAGCAGCTTAGGGCCCGGGGCGAAAGAGACCCAGTACTTC | CASSLGPGAKETQYF
. | TRBJ2-1 | TRBD2 | TRBV7-8 | TGTGCCAGCAGCTTAACTTTAGCGGGACTGGATGAGCAGTTCTTC | CASSLTLAGLDEQFF
. | TRBJ1-1 | . | TRBV10-3 | TGTGCCATCAGTGACCGGGCAAACACTGAAGCTTTCTTT | CAISDRANTEAFF
. | TRBJ1-2 | . | TRBV5-1 | TGCGCCAGCAGATCTAACGGGGTTAACTATGGCTACACCTTC | CASRSNGVNYGYTF
. | TRBJ2-2 | . | TRBV7-9 | TGTGCCAGCAGCTCCACACTTCTAGCCGATAACACCGGGGAGCTGTTTTTT | CASSSTLLADNTGELFF
. | TRBJ2-2 | . | TRBV13 | TGTGCCAGCAGCTTATCGGGTGGGGGGCGCGGCACCGGGGAGCTGTTTTTT | CASSLSGGGRGTGELFF
. | TRBJ2-2 | TRBD1 | TRBV5-8 | TGTGCCAGCGGGGACAGGCGCACCGGGGAGCTGTTTTTT | CASGDRRTGELFF
. | TRBJ2-7 | . | TRBV4-3 | TGCGCCAGCAGCCAAATGAACCGGGGCCCCTACGAGCAGTACTTC | CASSQMNRGPYEQYF
. | TRBJ2-7 | TRBD1 | TRBV27 | TGTGCCAGCAGTCCCCGGACAGGTACCTACGAGCAGTACTTC | CASSPRTGTYEQYF